Presented here are 24 T cell receptor beta chains from one specimen sequenced in a study of vaccination effects on CD4 cells after COVID-19. Cells that had been cultured for 10 days were the source of isolated CD4+ T cells. The antigens for these receptors are not known. TCRdb's table, derived via immunoSEQ multiplex PCR, lists solely in-frame clones and lacks some. The data contain about 51,000 clones, roughly four fifths of them singletons. The specimen was CD4+ T cells from PBMCs cultured without peptide, collected before COVID-19 vaccination. These receptors originate from a human donor who had a prior SARS-CoV-2 infection.

A few counts support this clone. The rearrangement joins TRBV19 to TRBJ1-3; D uncertain. V dropped 9 bases and J dropped 5 bases, with 14 bases sitting between them. The CDR3 loop spans 13 amino acids. CDR1 is LNHDA, CDR2 SQIVND, per germline (reference sequence). This CDR3 reads CASGSIDRNTIYF. The CDR3 DNA sequence: TGTGCCAGCGGATCCATCGACAGAAACACCATATATTTT.

This chain joins TRBV28 and TRBJ1-3; D not certain. Trimming took 1 base from V and 4 from J, leaving 8 bases between them. From germline, CDR1 is MDHEN and CDR2 SYDVKM. There are 14 residues in the CDR3. CDR3 loop: CASSLYSRGNTIYF. The DNA for the CDR3 is TGTGCCAGCAGTTTATATTCCAGGGGAAACACCATATATTTT.

This rearrangement joins TRBV5-1 to TRBJ1-6, with D possibly matching TRBD1 (5 bases). Germline V CDR1 and CDR2: SGHRS, YFSETQ. V was clipped by 0 bases and J by 2 bases, with 9 bases between them. The CDR3 sequence is 16 residues long. CDR3 protein: CASSLDDSTYNSPLHF. CDR3 in DNA: TGCGCCAGCAGCTTGGATGACAGTACCTATAATTCACCCCTCCACTTT.

The chain carries TRBV6-2 or TRBV6-3 and TRBJ2-7, with D perhaps given as TRBD1 or TRBD2 (6 bases each). Between the trimmed V and J ends, which lost 0 bases and 5 bases, there was a span of 20 bases. The CDR3 totals 17 residues. Germline V CDR1 and CDR2: MNHEY, SVGEGT. The CDR3 sequence: CASSYSRVGGPRNEQYF. For the CDR3, the DNA is TGTGCCAGCAGTTACTCGAGGGTGGGGGGCCCAAGGAACGAGCAGTACTTC.

This clone was found a few times. The chain joins TRBV19 to TRBJ2-7; possible D gene TRBD1, 6 bases. The CDR3 sequence is 14 residues long. Per the germline V gene, CDR1 is LNHDA and CDR2 is SQIVND (reference sequence). The V and J ends lost 5 bases and 5 bases respectively, with 16 bases between them. The CDR3 DNA reads as TGTGCCAGTAGTTCCTGGGGACATTTGGACGAGCAGTACTTC. This codes for CASSSWGHLDEQYF. Combining the CDR3 with reference TRBV19 and TRBJ2-7 gives the whole variable domain DGGITQSPKYLFRKEGQNVTLSCEQNLNHDAMYWYRQDPGQGLRLIYYSQIVNDFQKGDIAEGYSVSREKKESFPLTVTSAQKNPTAFYLCASSSWGHLDEQYFGPGTRLTVT.

This chain's CDR3 is CASTTDGATEAFF. The CDR3 bases are TGTGCCAGTACCACTGACGGAGCCACTGAAGCTTTCTTT. The chain recombines TRBV19 with TRBJ1-1, with unresolved D. V dropped 7 bases and J dropped 4 bases, with 13 bases sitting between them. There are 13 residues in the CDR3. CDR1 is LNHDA and CDR2 is SQIVND in the germline V gene (reference sequence).

This clone was seen just once. The chain is built from TRBV6-6 and TRBJ1-2, with no clear D. Per germline, CDR1 MNHNY and CDR2 SVGAGI (reference sequence). The CDR3 length is 22 residues. Between the trimmed V and J ends, which lost 5 bases and 1 base, there was a span of 35 bases. The CDR3 spells CASSRAAVTIRGDLGYNYGYTF. The CDR3 nucleotides are TGTGCCAGCAGTCGAGCAGCAGTTACGATTCGGGGTGATCTGGGTTATAACTATGGCTACACCTTC.

This sequence joins TRBV13 and TRBJ2-7, with 9 bases aligning to TRBD1. Trimming at V came to 4 bases and at J to 1 base, leaving 5 bases not matched to a gene. The CDR3 loop spans 15 amino acids. CDR1 is PRHDT, CDR2 FYEKMQ, per germline (reference sequence). The CDR3 nucleotides are TGTGCCAGCAGCTGGGCCGGGACAGGGTCCTACGAGCAGTACTTC. It is translated as CASSWAGTGSYEQYF.

The chain combines TRBV5-6 with TRBJ1-1; the match to TRBD1 covers 8 bases. V trimming: 1 base; J trimming: 5 bases; junction bases outside the gene matches: 4. Looked up from germline, CDR1 is SGHDT and CDR2 is YYEEEE. The CDR3 runs 14 residues. The CDR3 nucleotides read TGTGCCAGCAGCTTGACAGGGGGTTTTACTGAAGCTTTCTTT. Amino acids: CASSLTGGFTEAFF.

V gene TRBV7-2 combines with J gene TRBJ1-5, with D possibly matching TRBD1 (6 bases). Germline lookup yields CDR1 SGHTA and CDR2 FQGNSA. Trimming took 5 bases from V and 3 from J, leaving 11 bases between them. This CDR3 has 14 amino acids. CDR3 amino acids: CASSPQGTNQPQHF. Here the CDR3 DNA reads TGTGCCAGCAGCCCTCAGGGGACCAATCAGCCCCAGCATTTT.

The gene calls are TRBV27 and TRBJ1-1; D ambiguous. The V end lost 1 base, the J end lost 1 base, and 10 bases lay between the germline ends. The CDR3 is 15 amino acids. Germline-derived CDR1 and CDR2 are MNHEY and SMNVEV (reference sequence). The CDR3 DNA follows: TGTGCCAGCAGTTTATTGGCAGTGAAGAACACTGAAGCTTTCTTT. Translating it yields CASSLLAVKNTEAFF.

The table lists this clone with a count of one. The chain recombines TRBV11-3 with TRBJ2-3, with 11 bases fitting TRBD2. This CDR3 is 19 amino acids long. V dropped 0 bases and J dropped 2; count of bases not matched to a gene: 10. Germline V lookup: CDR1 SGHNT, CDR2 YENEEA. DNA of the CDR3: TGTGCCAGCAGCTTAGATCTTCCGGCTAGCGGGAGGTACACAGATACGCAGTATTTT. As protein: CASSLDLPASGRYTDTQYF.

V and J are TRBV9 and TRBJ2-7, with 9 bases identical to TRBD2. The CDR3 covers 15 residues. Looked up from germline, CDR1 is SGDLS and CDR2 is YYNGEE. With V trimmed by 7 bases and J by 0 bases, 8 bases remained unmatched. CDR3 sequence: CASSPAGGSSYEQYF. CDR3 in DNA: TGTGCCAGCTCACCAGCGGGAGGTAGCTCCTACGAGCAGTACTTC.

The rearrangement uses TRBV4-1 and TRBJ2-3, with D possibly being TRBD2 (6 bases). Germline lookup yields CDR1 MGHRA and CDR2 YSYEKL. This CDR3 contains 19 residues. Trimming left V 3 bases short and J 0 bases short, with 22 bases between. This chain's CDR3 is CASSHPGTRKTSSTDTQYF. The CDR3 bases are TGCGCCAGCAGCCATCCCGGGACTCGAAAAACCTCTAGCACAGATACGCAGTATTTT.

The chain combines TRBV5-1 with TRBJ2-5, with TRBD2 as a possible D gene (6 bases). Looked up from germline, CDR1 is SGHRS and CDR2 is YFSETQ. The CDR3 totals 15 residues. Trimming left V 4 bases short and J 6 bases short, with 19 bases between. This CDR3 reads CASSLQAGNWQTQYF. The CDR3 coding sequence is TGCGCCAGCAGCCTCCAGGCGGGAAATTGGCAGACCCAGTACTTC.

The V and J genes are TRBV4-2 and TRBJ2-7; D tentatively fits TRBD1 or TRBD2 (5 bases each). Germline CDR1 is LGHNA and CDR2 is YNFKEQ. The CDR3 length is 14 residues. Trimming removed 3 bases at V and 3 bases at J, with 12 bases between. This chain's CDR3 is CASSHHGTNYEQYF. DNA of the CDR3: TGTGCCAGCAGCCACCACGGGACCAACTACGAGCAGTACTTC.

This chain links TRBV18 with TRBJ2-3; no clear D. The germline CDR1 and CDR2 sequences are KGHSH and LQKENI. Trimming cost V 2 bases and J 2 bases, with 11 bases left between them. The CDR3 has 15 residues. CDR3 DNA sequence: TGTGCCAGCTCACCAACGACCACAACCACAGATACGCAGTATTTT. It encodes CASSPTTTTTDTQYF.

The chain employs TRBV5-1 and TRBJ1-6, with 11 bases that match TRBD1. Germline V gene lookup returns CDR1 SGHRS and CDR2 YFSETQ. V gave up 4 bases and J gave up 6 bases; unmatched junction bases: 3. The CDR3 is 15 residues long. The CDR3 DNA follows: TGCGCCAGCAGCACGGGGACAGGGGGTAATTCACCCCTCCACTTT. Translation: CASSTGTGGNSPLHF. The full variable domain, in which reference TRBV5-1 and TRBJ1-6 provide the parts outside the CDR3, is KAGVTQTPRYLIKTRGQQVTLSCSPISGHRSVSWYQQTPGQGLQFLFEYFSETQRNKGNFPGRFSGRQFSNSRSEMNVSTLELGDSALYLCASSTGTGGNSPLHFGNGTRLTVT.

The chain couples TRBV30 to TRBJ1-6; D unresolved. CDR3 length equals 13 residues. Trimming shortened V by 1 base and J by 7 bases, and 8 bases separated the two germline ends. Germline loops: CDR1 GTSNPN, CDR2 SVGIG (reference sequence). For the CDR3, the DNA is TGTGCCTGGAGTGAACTGAGGAATTCACCCCTCCACTTT. Its translation: CAWSELRNSPLHF. The whole variable domain, filled in from reference TRBV30 and TRBJ1-6, reads SQTIHQWPATLVQPVGSPLSLECTVEGTSNPNLYWYRQAAGRGLQLLFYSVGIGQISSEVPQNLSASRPQDRQFILSSKKLLLSDSGFYLCAWSELRNSPLHFGNGTRLTVT.

The chain carries TRBV7-8 and TRBJ2-1; no clear D gene. CDR1 is SGHVS, CDR2 FQNEAQ, per germline. V lost 4 bases and J 3 bases, leaving 7 bases between the germline ends. CDR3 length: 13 amino acids. The CDR3 loop is CASSSTNYNEQFF. The CDR3 DNA reads TGTGCCAGCAGCTCAACCAACTACAATGAGCAGTTCTTC. Drawing the rest from reference TRBV7-8 and TRBJ2-1, the complete variable domain is GAGVSQSPRYKVAKRGQDVALRCDPISGHVSLFWYQQALGQGPEFLTYFQNEAQLDKSGLPSDRFFAERPEGSVSTLKIQRTQQEDSAVYLCASSSTNYNEQFFGPGTRLTVL.

The chain's CDR3 is CASSLDLAGNIQYF. DNA of the CDR3: TGTGCCAGCAGCTTAGATCTAGCGGGAAACATTCAGTACTTC. This chain uses TRBV7-8 with TRBJ2-4, with 8 bases matching TRBD2. The V gene end was trimmed by 1 base and the J gene end by 6 bases; junction bases not matched to a gene: 2. Germline V gene sequence: CDR1 SGHVS, CDR2 FQNEAQ. This CDR3 comprises 14 residues.

The genes are TRBV5-1 and TRBJ2-5; 8 nucleotides align to TRBD1. Germline V CDR1 and CDR2: SGHRS, YFSETQ. V was pared by 0 bases and J by 5 bases, with 6 bases of the junction left unmatched. The CDR3 contains 15 residues. This CDR3 is CASSLDRGVHETQYF. CDR3 nucleotides: TGCGCCAGCAGCTTGGACAGGGGGGTCCATGAGACCCAGTACTTC.

CDR3 nucleotides: TGTGCCAGCAGCTCTTATCTTCGGGAATATGGCTACACCTTC. Its protein is CASSSYLREYGYTF. The chain combines TRBV7-8 with TRBJ1-2; D uncertain. The CDR3 runs to 14 residues. CDR1 and CDR2 from the germline V gene are SGHVS and FQNEAQ. V shed 4 bases and J shed 5 bases, with 14 bases lying between them.

This clone has a handful of counts. CDR3 amino acids: CASRTNSYEQYF. CDR3 DNA: TGTGCCAGCAGGACAAACTCCTACGAGCAGTACTTC. V and J are TRBV6-6 and TRBJ2-7; no clear D gene. This CDR3 is 12 amino acids long. CDR1 is MNHNY and CDR2 is SVGAGI in the germline V gene (reference sequence). V gave up 6 bases and J gave up 0 bases, with 6 bases separating them.